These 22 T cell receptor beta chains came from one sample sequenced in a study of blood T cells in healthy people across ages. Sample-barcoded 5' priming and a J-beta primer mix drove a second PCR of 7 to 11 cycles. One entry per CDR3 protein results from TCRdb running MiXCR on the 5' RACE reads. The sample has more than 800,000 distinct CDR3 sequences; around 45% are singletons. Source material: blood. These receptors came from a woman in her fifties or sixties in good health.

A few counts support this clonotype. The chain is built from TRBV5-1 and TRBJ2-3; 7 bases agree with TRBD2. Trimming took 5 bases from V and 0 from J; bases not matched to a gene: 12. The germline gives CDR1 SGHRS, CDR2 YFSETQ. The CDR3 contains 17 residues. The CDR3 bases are TGCGCCAGCAGAACCCAGCGGGATTCGGGCAGCACAGATACGCAGTATTTT. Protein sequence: CASRTQRDSGSTDTQYF.

In DNA, the CDR3 is TGTGCCAGCTCGCTTGGACAGGGAGCCTACACCTTC. This gives the protein CASSLGQGAYTF. The V call is TRBV12-3 or TRBV12-4, the J call TRBJ1-2; 8 bases line up with TRBD1. Unmatched junction bases numbered 9, after V lost 8 bases and J lost 10 bases. This CDR3 contains 12 residues.

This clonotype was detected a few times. CDR3 protein: CASSSVGGYEQYF. The CDR3 bases are TGTGCCAGCAGTTCGGTTGGGGGCTACGAGCAGTACTTC. The chain joins TRBV28 to TRBJ2-7, with D possibly called TRBD1 or TRBD2 (5 bases each). Germline V gene lookup returns CDR1 MDHEN and CDR2 SYDVKM. The CDR3 extends over 13 amino acids. V lost 4 bases and J lost 3, with 10 bases in between.

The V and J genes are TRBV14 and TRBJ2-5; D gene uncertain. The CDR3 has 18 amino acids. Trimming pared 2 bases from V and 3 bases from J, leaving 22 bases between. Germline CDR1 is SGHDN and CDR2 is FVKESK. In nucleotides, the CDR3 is TGTGCCAGCAGCCAAAGGAAGGACGCACGAGCAGGCAAAGAGACCCAGTACTTC. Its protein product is CASSQRKDARAGKETQYF.

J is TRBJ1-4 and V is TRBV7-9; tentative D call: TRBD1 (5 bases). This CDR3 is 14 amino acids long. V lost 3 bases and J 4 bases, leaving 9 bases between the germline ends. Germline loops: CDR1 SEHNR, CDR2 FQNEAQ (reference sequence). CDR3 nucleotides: TGTGCCAGCAGCTTGAGGGGTTATAATGAAAAACTGTTTTTT. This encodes CASSLRGYNEKLFF.

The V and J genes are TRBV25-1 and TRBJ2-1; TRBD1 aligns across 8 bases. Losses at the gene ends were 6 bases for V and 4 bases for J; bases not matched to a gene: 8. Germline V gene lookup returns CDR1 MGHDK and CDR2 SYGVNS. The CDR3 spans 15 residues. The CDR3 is CASRAEDRDYNEQFF. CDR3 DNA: TGTGCCAGCAGGGCCGAGGACAGGGATTACAATGAGCAGTTCTTC.

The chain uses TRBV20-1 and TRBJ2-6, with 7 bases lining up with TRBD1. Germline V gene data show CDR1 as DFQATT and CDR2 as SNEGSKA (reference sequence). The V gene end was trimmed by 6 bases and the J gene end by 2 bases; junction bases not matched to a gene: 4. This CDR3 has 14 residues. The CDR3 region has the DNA TGCAGTGCCACCGGGACAGCTGGGGCCAACGTCCTGACTTTC. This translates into CSATGTAGANVLTF.

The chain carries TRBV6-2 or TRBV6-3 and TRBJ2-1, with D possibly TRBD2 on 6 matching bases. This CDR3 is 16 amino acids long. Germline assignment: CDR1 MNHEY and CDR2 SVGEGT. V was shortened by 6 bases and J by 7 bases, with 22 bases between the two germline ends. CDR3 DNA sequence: TGTGCCAGCAGAACAGCCGGGACTCCGAGGGATAATGAGCAGTTCTTC. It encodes CASRTAGTPRDNEQFF.

The CDR3 here is CASSSPLDRGDTQYF. CDR3 nucleotides: TGTGCCAGCAGTTCCCCCTTGGACAGGGGCGATACGCAGTATTTT. This chain joins TRBV27 and TRBJ2-3, with 9 bases fitting TRBD1. This CDR3 region has 15 residues. Germline V gives CDR1 MNHEY, CDR2 SMNVEV (reference sequence). Germline trimming cut 4 bases from V and 6 bases from J; bases unmatched to any gene: 8.

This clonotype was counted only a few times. The CDR3 DNA reads as TGTGCCAGCAGCCCTCCAGAGGACCTCTATGGCTACACCTTC. Encoded protein: CASSPPEDLYGYTF. The chain carries TRBV4-2 and TRBJ1-2; D is ambiguous. The CDR3 runs 14 residues. Trimming cost V 4 bases and J 4 bases, with 13 bases left between them. The germline V gene encodes CDR1 LGHNA and CDR2 YNFKEQ.

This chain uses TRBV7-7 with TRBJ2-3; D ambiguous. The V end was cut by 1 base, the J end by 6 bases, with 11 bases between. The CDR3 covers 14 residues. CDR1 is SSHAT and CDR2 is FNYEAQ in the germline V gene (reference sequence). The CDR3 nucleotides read TGTGCCAGCAGCTTAGGTCTCACGGCGGATACGCAGTATTTT. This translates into CASSLGLTADTQYF.

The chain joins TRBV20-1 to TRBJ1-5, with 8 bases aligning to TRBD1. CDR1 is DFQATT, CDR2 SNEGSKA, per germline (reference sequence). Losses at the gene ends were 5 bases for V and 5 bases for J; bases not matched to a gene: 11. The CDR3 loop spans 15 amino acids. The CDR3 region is CSAATGQDLYQPQHF. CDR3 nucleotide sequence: TGCAGTGCTGCCACGGGACAGGATCTCTATCAGCCCCAGCATTTT.

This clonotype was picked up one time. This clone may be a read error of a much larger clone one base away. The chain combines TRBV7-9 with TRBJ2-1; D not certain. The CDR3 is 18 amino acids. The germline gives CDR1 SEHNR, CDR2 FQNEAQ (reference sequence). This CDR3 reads CAGSSRLVSQRKRDEQFF. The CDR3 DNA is TGTGCCGGCAGCTCACGCCTAGTATCCCAACGAAAACGGGATGAGCAGTTCTTC.

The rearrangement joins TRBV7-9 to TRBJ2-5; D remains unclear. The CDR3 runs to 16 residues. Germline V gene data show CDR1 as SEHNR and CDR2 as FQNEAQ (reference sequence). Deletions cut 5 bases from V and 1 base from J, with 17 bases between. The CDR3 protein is CASSTIMTGSQETQYF. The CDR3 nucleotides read TGTGCCAGCAGCACTATAATGACGGGTAGCCAAGAGACCCAGTACTTC.

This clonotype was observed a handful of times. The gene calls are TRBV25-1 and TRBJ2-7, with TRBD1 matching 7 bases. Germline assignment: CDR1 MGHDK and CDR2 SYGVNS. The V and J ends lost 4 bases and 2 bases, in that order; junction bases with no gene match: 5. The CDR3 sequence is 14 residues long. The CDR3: CASSGGQRPYEQYF. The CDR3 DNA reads TGTGCCAGCAGTGGGGGACAGAGACCCTACGAGCAGTACTTC.

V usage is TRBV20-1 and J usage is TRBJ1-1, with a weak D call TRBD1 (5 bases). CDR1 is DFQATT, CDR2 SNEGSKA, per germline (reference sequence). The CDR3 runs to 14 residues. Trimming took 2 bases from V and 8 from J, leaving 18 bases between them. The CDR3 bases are TGCAGTGCTAGACCCGGGACCGCGAGAAGGGAAGCTTTCTTT. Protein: CSARPGTARREAFF.

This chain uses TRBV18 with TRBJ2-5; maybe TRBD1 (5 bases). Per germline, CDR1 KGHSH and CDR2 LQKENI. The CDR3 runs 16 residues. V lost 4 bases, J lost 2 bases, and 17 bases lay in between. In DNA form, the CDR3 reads TGTGCCAGCTCACTCGAGTCGGACACTTGGCAAGAGACCCAGTACTTC. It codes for CASSLESDTWQETQYF.

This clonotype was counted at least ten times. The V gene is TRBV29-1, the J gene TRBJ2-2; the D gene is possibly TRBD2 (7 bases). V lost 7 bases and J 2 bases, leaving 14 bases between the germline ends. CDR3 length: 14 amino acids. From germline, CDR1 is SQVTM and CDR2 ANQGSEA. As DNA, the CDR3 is TGCAGCGCTCGCGGGGGCCTAAACACCGGGGAGCTGTTTTTT. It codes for CSARGGLNTGELFF.

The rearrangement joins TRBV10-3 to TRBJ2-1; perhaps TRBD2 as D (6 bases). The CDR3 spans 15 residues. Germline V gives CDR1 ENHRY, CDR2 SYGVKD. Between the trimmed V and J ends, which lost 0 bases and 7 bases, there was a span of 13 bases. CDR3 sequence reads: CAISESGGMGNEQFF. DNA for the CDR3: TGTGCCATCAGTGAGTCAGGAGGGATGGGTAATGAGCAGTTCTTC.

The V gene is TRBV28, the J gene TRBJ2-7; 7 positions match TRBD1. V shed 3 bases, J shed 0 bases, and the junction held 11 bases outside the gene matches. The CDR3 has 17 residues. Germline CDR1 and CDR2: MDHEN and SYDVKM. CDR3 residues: CASSFPTGRDSSYEQYF. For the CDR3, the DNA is TGTGCCAGCAGTTTCCCGACCGGCCGGGACAGCTCCTACGAGCAGTACTTC.

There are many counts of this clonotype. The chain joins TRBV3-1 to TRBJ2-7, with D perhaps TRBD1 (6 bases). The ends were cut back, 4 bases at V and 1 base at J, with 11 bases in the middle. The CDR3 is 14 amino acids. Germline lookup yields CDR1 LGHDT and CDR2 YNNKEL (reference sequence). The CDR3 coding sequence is TGTGCCAGCAGCCTTACTCAGGGGTCCTACGAGCAGTACTTC. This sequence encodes CASSLTQGSYEQYF.

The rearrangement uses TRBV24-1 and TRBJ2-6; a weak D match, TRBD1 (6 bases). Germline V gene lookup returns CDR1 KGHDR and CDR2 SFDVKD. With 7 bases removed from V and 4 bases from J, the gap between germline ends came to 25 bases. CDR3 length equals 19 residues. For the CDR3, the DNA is TGTGCCACCAGATCCGGGACAACGCTCTGGGGATCGGGGGCCAACGTCCTGACTTTC. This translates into CATRSGTTLWGSGANVLTF.